What follows are 17 T cell receptor beta chains derived from one specimen sequenced in a study of blood T cell repertoires in COVID-19 (dated by TCRdb to about 2020). The library was produced with the immunoSEQ multiplex PCR assay. Sourced from immuneACCESS, this table was stored by TCRdb with only in-frame sequences that have V and J called. A share of the clones is absent; for the studies checked, an unresolved V gene accounts for under half, and the remainder has no known explanation. The sample table shows approximately 100,000 clones, and about 87% are seen once. The ten largest make up approximately 13% of the sample. Material for sequencing was peripheral blood. The receptors derive from a human donor in a cohort sampled during active or convalescent COVID-19.

This clone appeared once. V is TRBV3-1 (or the pseudogene TRBV3-2) and J is TRBJ1-5, with 11 bases that match TRBD1. Unmatched junction bases numbered 3, after V lost 8 bases and J lost 3 bases. Per germline, CDR1 LGHDT and CDR2 YNNKEL (reference sequence). The CDR3 loop spans 14 amino acids. The CDR3 bases are TGTGCCAGCGGGACAGGGGGTTTCAATCAGCCCCAGCATTTT. Protein product: CASGTGGFNQPQHF.

The V gene is TRBV19, the J gene TRBJ1-5; D is perhaps TRBD1 (6 bases). Germline CDR1 reads LNHDA; CDR2 reads SQIVND (reference sequence). There are 13 residues in the CDR3. V shed 7 bases and J shed 3 bases, with 10 bases lying between them. Here the CDR3 DNA reads TGTGCCAGTAACGCAGGGGCCAATCAGCCCCAGCATTTT. It translates to CASNAGANQPQHF.

This clone is a singleton in its sample. The chain employs TRBV11-2 and TRBJ1-4; D uncertain. The ends were cut back, 0 bases at V and 8 bases at J, with 19 bases in the middle. This CDR3 is 17 amino acids long. Germline V gene sequence: CDR1 SGHAT, CDR2 FQNNGV. The CDR3 sequence: CASSLEMAETRREKLFF. In DNA form, the CDR3 reads TGTGCCAGCAGCTTAGAGATGGCAGAGACTCGGAGGGAAAAACTGTTTTTT. The full variable domain, with the rest looked up from reference TRBV11-2 and TRBJ1-4, is EAGVAQSPRYKIIEKRQSVAFWCNPISGHATLYWYQQILGQGPKLLIQFQNNGVVDDSQLPKDRFSAERLKGVDSTLKIQPAKLEDSAVYLCASSLEMAETRREKLFFGSGTQLSVL.

The chain couples TRBV6-5 to TRBJ1-5, with 7 bases lining up with TRBD1. The CDR3 runs to 16 residues. Germline V gives CDR1 MNHEY, CDR2 SVGAGI. After removal of 4 bases from V and 5 bases from J, the junction contained 11 bases not matched to a gene. The CDR3 bases are TGTGCCAGCAGTTTTCCTACAGGGGTCTACGATCAGCCCCAGCATTTT. As protein: CASSFPTGVYDQPQHF.

This clone occurred a few times. The chain couples TRBV6-5 to TRBJ1-1; D remains ambiguous. The germline V and J ends were trimmed by 6 bases and 10 bases, with 24 bases remaining between them. Germline CDR1 MNHEY, CDR2 SVGAGI. The CDR3 is 15 residues long. The CDR3 loop is CASRAAVGPISGAFF. The CDR3 DNA sequence: TGTGCCAGCAGAGCCGCCGTAGGTCCGATCTCGGGAGCTTTCTTT.

The chain employs TRBV5-1 and TRBJ1-1; 12 bases fit TRBD1. The V gene's germline CDR1 is SGHRS and CDR2 YFSETQ. V shed 4 bases, J shed 4 bases, and the junction held 8 bases outside the gene matches. The CDR3 is made up of 16 amino acids. Here the CDR3 reads CASSLLSGQGATEAFF. CDR3 bases: TGCGCCAGCAGCCTTCTTTCGGGACAGGGGGCCACTGAAGCTTTCTTT.

This sequence joins TRBV4-2 and TRBJ2-3, with D uncertain. The CDR3 covers 16 residues. Trimming took 0 bases from V and 0 from J, leaving 10 bases between them. CDR1 is LGHNA and CDR2 is YNFKEQ in the germline V gene. CDR3 nucleotide sequence: TGTGCCAGCAGCCAAGATCCAGCGACTAGCACAGATACGCAGTATTTT. It codes for CASSQDPATSTDTQYF.

This chain uses TRBV5-6 with TRBJ1-1; TRBD1 might be the D (5 bases). V lost 6 bases and J 3 bases, leaving 15 bases between the germline ends. CDR3 size: 14 residues. Germline loops: CDR1 SGHDT, CDR2 YYEEEE. In nucleotides, the CDR3 is TGTGCCAGCACCCGGGGGGGGTGGGACACTGAAGCTTTCTTT. This encodes CASTRGGWDTEAFF.

V is TRBV19 and J is TRBJ2-5; D perhaps matches TRBD1 (5 bases). This CDR3 is 13 amino acids long. The V gene's germline CDR1 is LNHDA and CDR2 SQIVND (reference sequence). The V end was cut by 1 base, the J end by 5 bases, with 8 bases between. This CDR3 is CASSIAGAETQYF. CDR3 coding DNA: TGTGCCAGTAGTATAGCTGGGGCGGAGACCCAGTACTTC.

V gene TRBV19 combines with J gene TRBJ2-1; TRBD2 matches at 9 bases. Trimming removed 1 base from V and 8 bases from J; junction bases left unmatched: 6. The germline CDR1 and CDR2 sequences are LNHDA and SQIVND (reference sequence). The CDR3 loop spans 15 amino acids. The CDR3 loop is CASSIGSGGHHEQFF. The CDR3 DNA follows: TGTGCCAGTAGTATAGGCAGCGGGGGGCATCATGAGCAGTTCTTC.

The chain joins TRBV2 to TRBJ2-7; 7 bases align to TRBD1. With 8 bases clipped from V and 7 bases from J, the junction kept 11 bases outside the gene matches. From germline, CDR1 is SNHLY and CDR2 FYNNEI. This CDR3 is built from 13 residues. The CDR3 DNA follows: TGTGCCAGCCGGACGACAGGGATGGGGGAGCAGTACTTC. Its protein product is CASRTTGMGEQYF.

The chain has TRBV5-1 and TRBJ2-1; TRBD2 might be the D (6 bases). The germline V gene encodes CDR1 SGHRS and CDR2 YFSETQ. Trimming pared 0 bases from V and 0 bases from J, leaving 10 bases between. The CDR3 runs to 16 residues. CDR3 in amino acids: CASSLDGGDSYNEQFF. The CDR3 bases are TGCGCCAGCAGCTTGGACGGGGGAGACTCCTACAATGAGCAGTTCTTC.

The chain combines TRBV29-1 with TRBJ1-4; D possibly corresponds to TRBD1 (5 bases). This CDR3 is built from 15 residues. Germline V gene lookup returns CDR1 SQVTM and CDR2 ANQGSEA. The V end lost 5 bases, the J end lost 3 bases, and 16 bases lay between the germline ends. CDR3 region: CSVTFPPGANEKLFF. As DNA, the CDR3 is TGCAGCGTTACCTTCCCGCCGGGGGCTAATGAAAAACTGTTTTTT. The whole variable domain, remainder taken from reference TRBV29-1 and TRBJ1-4, is SAVISQKPSRDICQRGTSLTIQCQVDSQVTMMFWYRQQPGQSLTLIATANQGSEATYESGFVIDKFPISRPNLTFSTLTVSNMSPEDSSIYLCSVTFPPGANEKLFFGSGTQLSVL.

This rearrangement joins TRBV5-1 to TRBJ1-1; possible D gene TRBD1, 6 bases. This CDR3 is built from 16 residues. V was pared by 2 bases and J by 5 bases, with 19 bases between. In germline, CDR1 is SGHRS, CDR2 YFSETQ. The CDR3 DNA reads TGCGCCAGCAGCTTACCAGTACAGGGTCGGGTGACTGAAGCTTTCTTT. Its protein product is CASSLPVQGRVTEAFF.

The chain links TRBV2 to TRBJ1-5, with D maybe TRBD1 (6 bases). The V gene lost 7 bases and the J gene lost 0 bases, with 10 bases spanning the gap. CDR1 SNHLY and CDR2 FYNNEI come from the germline V gene. CDR3 length equals 14 residues. In DNA form, the CDR3 reads TGTGCCAGCAAAGGGGGGGTTAGCAATCAGCCCCAGCATTTT. Encoded protein: CASKGGVSNQPQHF.

The gene calls are TRBV29-1 and TRBJ1-5; TRBD1 matches at 7 bases. Germline loops: CDR1 SQVTM, CDR2 ANQGSEA. V lost 4 bases, J lost 5 bases, and 5 bases stayed unmatched. The CDR3 covers 13 residues. CDR3 amino acids: CSVGIDRDQPQHF. CDR3 sequence (DNA): TGCAGCGTTGGAATAGACAGGGATCAGCCCCAGCATTTT.

The V and J genes are TRBV5-4 and TRBJ1-3; perhaps TRBD1 as D (6 bases). V lost 4 bases and J 4 bases, leaving 15 bases between the germline ends. The CDR3 sequence is 15 residues long. Germline loops: CDR1 SGHNT, CDR2 YYREEE (reference sequence). The CDR3, as DNA: TGTGCCAGCAGCCAAGTCACAGGGCTCGGAAACACCATATATTTT. It yields the protein CASSQVTGLGNTIYF.